Given below is one TCR beta chain in context. The data originate from a study of shared clonotypes between healthy human individuals. The protocol was immunoSEQ multiplex PCR, while the TCRdb copy is restricted to in-frame clones and leaves out a portion. The table has 800,000 to 950,000 clones, about 96% seen once. Naivety among CD8 cells was defined by CD45RO negativity and positive CCR7 selection, thereby excluding terminally differentiated effector memory CD45RA+ cells. The sample taken for sequencing was naive CD8+ T cells sorted from blood. This clonotype was obtained from a man younger than 40 in good health.

For the CDR3, the DNA is TGTGCCATCAGTCAGGGACTAGCGGGAGTCTCCGGAAACATTCAGTACTTC. Amino acids: CAISQGLAGVSGNIQYF. V is TRBV10-3 and J is TRBJ2-4; 14 bases align to TRBD2. The CDR3 has 17 residues. Germline values: CDR1 ENHRY, CDR2 SYGVKD. The V and J ends lost 5 bases and 6 bases, in that order; junction bases with no gene match: 9.